This TCR beta chain was documented in a study of CD8 T cells in ankylosing spondylitis. Germline V gene data show CDR1 as MNHEY and CDR2 as SMNVEV (reference sequence). The CDR3 length is 15 residues. V was pared by 7 bases and J by 6 bases, with 5 bases of the junction left unmatched. In its sample, this clonotype was seen a few times. Its antigen is currently unknown. Regarding the study as a whole: A motif in TCR beta, a set of about eight highly homologous variants, appeared characteristic of ankylosing spondylitis blood. Disease-associated clones were CD8+ and fairly uncommon in peripheral blood. Before this, some motif variants had been reported in reactive arthritis synovial fluid and blood.

TCRdb redid the calling of the 5' RACE reads with MiXCR, one entry per CDR3 protein. Of 150,000 to 200,000 distinct CDR3 sequences in the sample, around 8.9% are singletons; the top ten hold about 15%. Sequenced: blood, either unsorted or a sorted T cell fraction (not recorded which). The V call is TRBV27, the J call TRBJ2-2, with TRBD2 matching 13 bases. The sequence was collected from a female donor with ankylosing spondylitis or in good health (not recorded which). The CDR3 loop is CASTPGTSGAGELFF. CDR3 DNA: TGTGCCAGCACCCCGGGGACTAGCGGGGCCGGGGAGCTGTTTTTT.